This entry lists 25 T cell receptor beta chains sequenced from one sample in a study of shared clonotypes between healthy human individuals. Only CD45RO-negative cells positively selected for CCR7 counted as naive CD8 cells, so terminally differentiated effector memory CD45RA+ cells were excluded. Only in-frame clones appear in the TCRdb table, and some are missing; sequencing was by immunoSEQ multiplex PCR. The data show 700,000 to 950,000 clones, with approximately 97% seen just once and around 0.25% held by the top ten. The material sequenced was naive CD8+ T cells sorted from blood. The receptors were gathered from a man aged 25-45 years in good health.

This chain connects TRBV6-5 to TRBJ2-7; TRBD2 agrees at 9 bases. The CDR3 sequence is 15 residues long. The germline gives CDR1 MNHEY, CDR2 SVGAGI. Losses at the gene ends were 3 bases for V and 6 bases for J; bases not matched to a gene: 9. This CDR3 reads CASSYVAGDLREQYF. The CDR3 DNA sequence: TGTGCCAGCAGTTATGTAGCGGGAGACTTGCGCGAGCAGTACTTC.

The rearrangement links TRBV7-9 to TRBJ2-7; the D is unclear. The CDR3 spans 12 residues. V was cut by 5 bases and J by 6 bases, with 11 bases left in between. Germline V gene sequence: CDR1 SEHNR, CDR2 FQNEAQ (reference sequence). The chain's CDR3 is CASSPKPPEQYF. CDR3 nucleotide sequence: TGTGCCAGCAGCCCTAAACCCCCCGAGCAGTACTTC.

This sequence joins TRBV25-1 and TRBJ2-5; D might be TRBD1 (6 bases). V was shortened by 3 bases and J by 0 bases, with 11 bases between the two germline ends. This CDR3 is 15 amino acids long. Germline CDR1 and CDR2: MGHDK and SYGVNS. The CDR3 region is CASSEGTGYQETQYF. DNA of the CDR3: TGTGCCAGCAGTGAGGGTACAGGGTACCAAGAGACCCAGTACTTC.

V is TRBV29-1 and J is TRBJ1-1; D gene ambiguous. CDR3 length equals 10 residues. CDR1 SQVTM and CDR2 ANQGSEA come from the germline V gene. V lost 5 bases and J lost 6, with 7 bases in between. The CDR3 sequence is CSVNGPEAFF. CDR3 DNA: TGCAGCGTTAACGGCCCTGAAGCTTTCTTT.

V gene TRBV13 combines with J gene TRBJ2-7, with 9 positions matching TRBD1. CDR3 length: 14 residues. The V and J ends lost 0 bases and 7 bases, in that order; junction bases with no gene match: 4. CDR1 is PRHDT, CDR2 FYEKMQ, per germline (reference sequence). CDR3 protein: CASSLGTGGLEQYF. The CDR3 DNA sequence: TGTGCCAGCAGCTTAGGAACAGGGGGCTTGGAGCAGTACTTC.

The chain combines TRBV4-1 with TRBJ1-1; weak D call: TRBD1 (5 bases). From germline, CDR1 is MGHRA and CDR2 YSYEKL. CDR3 length: 16 amino acids. Trimming left V 4 bases short and J 11 bases short, with 26 bases between. Written as DNA, the CDR3 is TGCGCCAGCAGCCCCATTCAGGAGGGTGGGGGGTTAGAGGCTTTCTTT. Translation gives CASSPIQEGGGLEAFF.

The V and J genes are TRBV9 and TRBJ2-7, with 11 bases fitting TRBD1. The CDR3 extends over 16 amino acids. Germline assignment: CDR1 SGDLS and CDR2 YYNGEE. V trimming: 4 bases; J trimming: 7 bases; junction bases outside the gene matches: 13. CDR3 region: CASSPGTGGVLREQYF. The DNA of the CDR3 is TGTGCCAGCAGCCCCGGGACAGGGGGGGTTCTAAGGGAGCAGTACTTC.

The chain carries TRBV7-2 and TRBJ2-3; no reliable D call. The CDR3 runs to 17 residues. The V and J ends lost 3 bases and 2 bases respectively, with 18 bases between them. Germline CDR1 is SGHTA and CDR2 is FQGNSA. CDR3 DNA: TGTGCCAGCAGCTTTGACCAACACCCGATCCCCACAGATACGCAGTATTTT. This codes for CASSFDQHPIPTDTQYF.

The CDR3 protein is CASIKQGDKPQHF. The CDR3 DNA reads TGTGCCAGCATCAAACAGGGAGATAAGCCCCAGCATTTT. The rearrangement uses TRBV28 and TRBJ1-5; maybe TRBD1 (6 bases). The V end was cut by 7 bases, the J end by 8 bases, with 15 bases between. This CDR3 spans 13 amino acids. Germline V gene lookup returns CDR1 MDHEN and CDR2 SYDVKM.

The chain links TRBV13 to TRBJ1-4; TRBD1 matches at 7 bases. The ends lost 5 bases at V and 4 bases at J; junction bases unmatched: 16. This CDR3 region has 18 residues. Germline assignment: CDR1 PRHDT and CDR2 FYEKMQ (reference sequence). CDR3 DNA: TGTGCCAGCAGCCCCCCCCGGAGGGAGGGGGCCGGTAATGAAAAACTGTTTTTT. This sequence encodes CASSPPRREGAGNEKLFF.

Turning to this clone: The sample contains more than one DNA sequence encoding this CDR3. The chain links TRBV29-1 to TRBJ1-1; D ambiguous. The V gene lost 3 bases and the J gene lost 0 bases, with 5 bases spanning the gap. Germline CDR1 is SQVTM and CDR2 is ANQGSEA. CDR3 size: 12 residues. The CDR3 coding sequence is TGCAGCGTTGACAGTATGAACACTGAAGCTTTCTTT. The encoded protein is CSVDSMNTEAFF.

This chain joins TRBV7-9 and TRBJ2-1, with no clear D. Per germline, CDR1 SEHNR and CDR2 FQNEAQ (reference sequence). CDR3 size: 12 residues. V was shortened by 2 bases and J by 5 bases, with 4 bases between the two germline ends. This CDR3 reads CASSLTDNEQFF. DNA for the CDR3: TGTGCCAGCAGCTTAACGGACAATGAGCAGTTCTTC.

This chain connects TRBV6-5 to TRBJ1-2, with D possibly TRBD1 on 5 matching bases. Trimming stripped 2 bases from V and 3 bases from J, with 7 bases between. Germline V gives CDR1 MNHEY, CDR2 SVGAGI. The CDR3 totals 13 residues. CDR3 region: CASSYGADYGYTF. The CDR3 region has the DNA TGTGCCAGCAGTTACGGGGCAGACTATGGCTACACCTTC.

V and J are TRBV28 and TRBJ1-1; D call uncertain. Germline V gene lookup returns CDR1 MDHEN and CDR2 SYDVKM. The CDR3 consists of 12 residues. Trimming removed 10 bases at V and 0 bases at J, with 9 bases between. The CDR3 here is CAIRSLNTEAFF. In DNA form, the CDR3 reads TGTGCCATACGAAGTCTGAACACTGAAGCTTTCTTT.

The chain combines TRBV5-1 with TRBJ1-1; D remains unclear. This CDR3 spans 14 amino acids. Germline V lookup: CDR1 SGHRS, CDR2 YFSETQ. V was cut by 3 bases and J by 4 bases, with 13 bases left in between. The CDR3 sequence is CASSSGRDRTEAFF. CDR3 coding DNA: TGCGCCAGCAGCTCAGGACGGGATCGCACTGAAGCTTTCTTT.

The chain carries TRBV13 and TRBJ2-2; TRBD1 aligns across 7 bases. Germline V CDR1 and CDR2: PRHDT, FYEKMQ (reference sequence). This CDR3 is built from 17 residues. V lost 5 bases to trimming and J lost 6 bases; unmatched junction nucleotides: 15. The CDR3 region is CASSTPRDRVEPGELFF. The CDR3 bases are TGTGCCAGCAGCACCCCCCGTGACAGGGTGGAACCCGGGGAGCTGTTTTTT.

Of note for this clone: Other nucleotide sequences from this sample produce the same CDR3. This chain uses TRBV27 with TRBJ1-4; weak D call: TRBD1 (6 bases). CDR1 is MNHEY, CDR2 SMNVEV, per germline (reference sequence). The CDR3 is 14 amino acids. V lost 4 bases and J lost 1, with 7 bases in between. The CDR3 region has the DNA TGTGCCAGCAGTTCAGGGGTAACTAATGAAAAACTGTTTTTT. Translated, it gives CASSSGVTNEKLFF.

The chain recombines TRBV4-1 with TRBJ2-1; 11 bases agree with TRBD2. Germline lookup yields CDR1 MGHRA and CDR2 YSYEKL. V gave up 7 bases and J gave up 8 bases; unmatched junction bases: 7. The CDR3 is made up of 14 amino acids. The CDR3 coding sequence is TGCGCCAGCAAATGGACTAGCGGGTTTCATGAGCAGTTCTTC. It encodes CASKWTSGFHEQFF.

The chain carries TRBV30 and TRBJ1-5; the match to TRBD1 covers 7 bases. Trimming cost V 3 bases and J 6 bases; bases outside gene matches: 8. The CDR3 has 14 residues. CDR1 is GTSNPN and CDR2 is SVGIG in the germline V gene (reference sequence). CDR3 nucleotide sequence: TGTGCCTGGAGCGCGACAGGGAATCTTCAGCCCCAGCATTTT. Translating gives CAWSATGNLQPQHF.

This chain uses TRBV5-5 with TRBJ2-7; 12 bases line up with TRBD2. The CDR3 extends over 14 amino acids. The J segment lost 5 bases and the V segment lost 2 bases, leaving 2 bases of the junction unmatched. Germline values: CDR1 SGHKS, CDR2 YYEKEE (reference sequence). CDR3 in DNA: TGTGCCAGCAGCTTAAGACTAGCGGGAGACGAGCAGTACTTC. Translated: CASSLRLAGDEQYF.

This chain uses TRBV10-3 with TRBJ1-2, with D hard to call. CDR1 and CDR2 (germline): ENHRY, SYGVKD. Trimming stripped 3 bases from V and 2 bases from J, with 10 bases between. The CDR3 runs to 14 residues. CDR3: CAISDSDGNYGYTF. The CDR3 bases are TGTGCCATCAGTGATTCCGACGGGAACTATGGCTACACCTTC.

The rearrangement uses TRBV27 and TRBJ2-2; D possibly corresponds to TRBD1 (5 bases). Trimming removed 6 bases from V and 0 bases from J, with 8 bases in between. The CDR3 is made up of 14 amino acids. Germline V gives CDR1 MNHEY, CDR2 SMNVEV (reference sequence). CDR3 nucleotide sequence: TGTGCCAGCAGCATGGGGCCGAACACCGGGGAGCTGTTTTTT. Protein sequence: CASSMGPNTGELFF.

The CDR3: CASTSTSGKKGEQFF. CDR3 nucleotides: TGTGCCAGCACTTCCACTAGCGGCAAAAAGGGTGAGCAGTTCTTC. The chain has TRBV27 and TRBJ2-1; 8 bases line up with TRBD2. From germline, CDR1 is MNHEY and CDR2 SMNVEV (reference sequence). With V trimmed by 7 bases and J by 9 bases, 14 bases remained unmatched. The CDR3 runs 15 residues.

This sequence joins TRBV7-2 and TRBJ2-1; 8 nucleotides line up with TRBD2. CDR3 length: 15 amino acids. The ends lost 8 bases at V and 6 bases at J; junction bases unmatched: 12. From germline, CDR1 is SGHTA and CDR2 FQGNSA. The CDR3 nucleotides are TGTGCCAGCCAGCCAGTTAGCGGGACCCCCAATGAGCAGTTCTTC. This codes for CASQPVSGTPNEQFF.

The chain carries TRBV7-6 and TRBJ1-5, with 9 bases lining up with TRBD1. V lost 1 base, J lost 6 bases, and 4 bases stayed unmatched. From germline, CDR1 is SGHVS and CDR2 FNYEAQ. The CDR3 has 15 amino acids. The CDR3 loop reads CASSLGGTGIQPQHF. DNA of the CDR3: TGTGCCAGCAGCTTAGGGGGGACAGGGATTCAGCCCCAGCATTTT.